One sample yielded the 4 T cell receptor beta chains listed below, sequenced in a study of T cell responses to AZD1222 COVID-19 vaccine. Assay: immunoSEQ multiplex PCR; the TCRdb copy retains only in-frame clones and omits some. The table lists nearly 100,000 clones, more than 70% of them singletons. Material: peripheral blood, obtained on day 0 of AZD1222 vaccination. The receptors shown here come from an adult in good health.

This CDR3 is CASSPSAGKTNEKLFF. The CDR3 nucleotides read TGTGCCAGCTCACCATCAGCAGGGAAGACTAATGAAAAACTGTTTTTT. This chain uses TRBV18 with TRBJ1-4; the D gene is possibly TRBD1 (5 bases). Germline CDR1 and CDR2: KGHSH and LQKENI. V shed 2 bases and J shed 2 bases, with 12 bases lying between them. The CDR3 is made up of 16 amino acids.

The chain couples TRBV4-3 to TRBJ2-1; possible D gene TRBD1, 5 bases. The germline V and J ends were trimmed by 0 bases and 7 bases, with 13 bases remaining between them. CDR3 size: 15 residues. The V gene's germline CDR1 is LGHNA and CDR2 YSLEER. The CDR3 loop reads CASSQDPQGRNEQFF. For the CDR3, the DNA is TGCGCCAGCAGCCAAGACCCCCAGGGCCGGAATGAGCAGTTCTTC.

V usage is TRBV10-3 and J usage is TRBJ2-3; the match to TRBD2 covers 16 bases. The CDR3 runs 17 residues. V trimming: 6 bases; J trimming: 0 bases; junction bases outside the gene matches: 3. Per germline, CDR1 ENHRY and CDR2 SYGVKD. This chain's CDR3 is CAIRSGLAGGSTDTQYF. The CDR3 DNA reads TGTGCCATCAGATCGGGACTAGCGGGGGGGAGCACAGATACGCAGTATTTT.

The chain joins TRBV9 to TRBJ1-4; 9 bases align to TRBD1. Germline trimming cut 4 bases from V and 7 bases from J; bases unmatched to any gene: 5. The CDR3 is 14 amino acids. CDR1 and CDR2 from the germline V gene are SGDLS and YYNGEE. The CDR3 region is CASSQGQGREKLFF. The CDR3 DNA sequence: TGTGCCAGCAGCCAGGGACAGGGACGTGAAAAACTGTTTTTT.